The entry below describes one TCR beta chain. Sequencing was performed with immunoSEQ multiplex PCR; in TCRdb, only in-frame clones are kept and a portion is missing. The data hold tens of thousands of clones, with roughly 92% observed a single time. This specimen belongs to a study of T cells after posttransplantation cyclophosphamide. This TCR was sampled from a woman between 50 and 59 years old in good health and a related stem cell transplant donor. The sequencing sample was made of PBMCs.

The CDR3 DNA reads TGTGCCAGCAGCCCGACAGGAGACTTAACTATGCGCTACACCTTC. This codes for CASSPTGDLTMRYTF. This chain links TRBV6-5 with TRBJ1-2; a possible D gene is TRBD1 (6 bases). The CDR3 has 15 amino acids. Trimming took 6 bases from V and 9 from J, leaving 23 bases between them. In germline, CDR1 is MNHEY, CDR2 SVGAGI.